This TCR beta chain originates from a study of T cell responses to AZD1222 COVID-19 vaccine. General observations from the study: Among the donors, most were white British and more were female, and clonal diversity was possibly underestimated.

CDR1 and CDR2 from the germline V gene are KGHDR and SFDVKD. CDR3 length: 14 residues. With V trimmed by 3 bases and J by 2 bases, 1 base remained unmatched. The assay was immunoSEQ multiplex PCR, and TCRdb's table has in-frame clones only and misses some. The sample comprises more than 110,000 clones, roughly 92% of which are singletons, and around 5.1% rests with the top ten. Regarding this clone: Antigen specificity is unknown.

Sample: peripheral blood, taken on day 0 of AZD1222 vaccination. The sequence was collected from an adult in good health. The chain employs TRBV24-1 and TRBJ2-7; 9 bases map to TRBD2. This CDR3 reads CATSDASGTYEQYF. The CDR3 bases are TGTGCCACCAGTGATGCTAGCGGGACCTACGAGCAGTACTTC.